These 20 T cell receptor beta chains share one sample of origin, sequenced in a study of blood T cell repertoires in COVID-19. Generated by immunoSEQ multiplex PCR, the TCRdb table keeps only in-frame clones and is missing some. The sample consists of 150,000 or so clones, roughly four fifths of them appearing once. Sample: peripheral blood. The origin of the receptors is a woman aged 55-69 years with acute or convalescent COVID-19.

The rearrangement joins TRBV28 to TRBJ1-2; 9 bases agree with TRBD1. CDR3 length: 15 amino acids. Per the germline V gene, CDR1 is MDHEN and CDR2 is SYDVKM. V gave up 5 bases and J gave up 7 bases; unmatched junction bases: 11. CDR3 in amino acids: CASSPEYRGLGGYTF. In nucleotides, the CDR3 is TGTGCCAGCAGTCCAGAGTACAGGGGGCTAGGTGGCTACACCTTC.

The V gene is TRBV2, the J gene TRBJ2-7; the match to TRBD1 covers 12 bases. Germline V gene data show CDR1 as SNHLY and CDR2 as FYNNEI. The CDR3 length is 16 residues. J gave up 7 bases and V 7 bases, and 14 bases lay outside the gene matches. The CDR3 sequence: CASILLPGQGAGEQYF. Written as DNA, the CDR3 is TGTGCCAGCATTTTGCTGCCGGGACAGGGGGCTGGAGAGCAGTACTTC.

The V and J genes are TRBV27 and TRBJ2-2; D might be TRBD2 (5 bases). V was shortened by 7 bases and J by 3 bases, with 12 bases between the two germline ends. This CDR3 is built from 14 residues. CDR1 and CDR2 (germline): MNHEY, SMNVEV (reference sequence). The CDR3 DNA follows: TGTGCCAGCAAACTAGGATATTACACCGGGGAGCTGTTTTTT. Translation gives CASKLGYYTGELFF.

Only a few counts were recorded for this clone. The CDR3 nucleotides read TGTGCCAGCAGTTTTTTCGGGGGTCACGGAGCTAGAGAGCAGTACTTC. Translation gives CASSFFGGHGAREQYF. The chain carries TRBV27 and TRBJ2-7; maybe TRBD2 (6 bases). Germline V gives CDR1 MNHEY, CDR2 SMNVEV (reference sequence). The CDR3 length is 16 residues. V was cut by 3 bases and J by 7 bases, with 22 bases left in between.

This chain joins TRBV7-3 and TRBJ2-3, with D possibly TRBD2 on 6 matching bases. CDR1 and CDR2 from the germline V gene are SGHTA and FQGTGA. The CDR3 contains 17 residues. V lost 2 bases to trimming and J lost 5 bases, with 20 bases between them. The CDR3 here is CASSLGAARDRRDTQYF. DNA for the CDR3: TGTGCCAGCAGCTTAGGTGCGGCGCGGGATCGGCGAGATACGCAGTATTTT.

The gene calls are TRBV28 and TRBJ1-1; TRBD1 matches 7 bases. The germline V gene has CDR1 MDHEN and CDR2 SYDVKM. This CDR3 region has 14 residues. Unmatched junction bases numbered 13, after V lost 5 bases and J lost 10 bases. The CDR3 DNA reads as TGTGCCAGCAGTAAAGGGGGCACGACCCGTGGAGCTTTCTTT. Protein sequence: CASSKGGTTRGAFF.

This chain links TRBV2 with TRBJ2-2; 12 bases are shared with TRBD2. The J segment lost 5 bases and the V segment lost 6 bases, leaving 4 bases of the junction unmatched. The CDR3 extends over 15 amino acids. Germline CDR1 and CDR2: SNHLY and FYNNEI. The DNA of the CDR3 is TGTGCCAGCAGCCTGACTAGCGGGAGAACCGGGGAGCTGTTTTTT. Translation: CASSLTSGRTGELFF.

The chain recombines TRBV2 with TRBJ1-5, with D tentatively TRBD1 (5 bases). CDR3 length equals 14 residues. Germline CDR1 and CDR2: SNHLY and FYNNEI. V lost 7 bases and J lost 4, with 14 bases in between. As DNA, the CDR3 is TGTGCCAGCAATGGAGGGACCCAGAATCAGCCCCAGCATTTT. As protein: CASNGGTQNQPQHF.

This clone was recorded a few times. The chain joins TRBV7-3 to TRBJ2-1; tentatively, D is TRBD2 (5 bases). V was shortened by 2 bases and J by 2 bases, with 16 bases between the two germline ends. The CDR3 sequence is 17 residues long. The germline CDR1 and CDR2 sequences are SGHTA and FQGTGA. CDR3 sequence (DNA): TGTGCCAGCAGCTTAGAAGCGGCCACGAGCCCCTACAATGAGCAGTTCTTC. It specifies CASSLEAATSPYNEQFF.

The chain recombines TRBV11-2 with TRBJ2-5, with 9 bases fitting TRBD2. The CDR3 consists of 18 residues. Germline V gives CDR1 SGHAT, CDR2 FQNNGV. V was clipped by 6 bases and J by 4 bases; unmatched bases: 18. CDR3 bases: TGTGCCAGCAGATTTGGGCTAGCGGGGCGCCGTGGGGGAGAGACCCAGTACTTC. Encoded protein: CASRFGLAGRRGGETQYF.

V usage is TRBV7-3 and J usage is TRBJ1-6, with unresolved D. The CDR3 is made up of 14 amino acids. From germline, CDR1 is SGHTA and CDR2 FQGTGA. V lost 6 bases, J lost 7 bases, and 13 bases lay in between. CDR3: CASRPGRENSPLHF. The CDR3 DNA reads TGTGCCAGCAGACCAGGACGGGAGAATTCACCCCTCCACTTT.

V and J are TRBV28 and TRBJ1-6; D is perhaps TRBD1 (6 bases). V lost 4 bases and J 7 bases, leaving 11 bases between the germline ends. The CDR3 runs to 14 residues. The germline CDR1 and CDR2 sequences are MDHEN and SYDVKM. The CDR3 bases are TGTGCCAGCAGTTCCGGGGACAAAAATTCACCCCTCCACTTT. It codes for CASSSGDKNSPLHF. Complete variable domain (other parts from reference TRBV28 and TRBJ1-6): DVKVTQSSRYLVKRTGEKVFLECVQDMDHENMFWYRQDPGLGLRLIYFSYDVKMKEKGDIPEGYSVSREKKERFSLILESASTNQTSMYLCASSSGDKNSPLHFGNGTRLTVT.

The CDR3 spells CASSEGPAGTEAFF. In DNA form, the CDR3 reads TGCGCCAGCAGTGAAGGACCGGCGGGGACTGAAGCTTTCTTT. The V gene is TRBV10-1, the J gene TRBJ1-1; no clear D. The germline CDR1 and CDR2 sequences are WNHNN and SYGVQD (reference sequence). The CDR3 is 14 residues long. V lost 3 bases to trimming and J lost 5 bases, with 13 bases between them.

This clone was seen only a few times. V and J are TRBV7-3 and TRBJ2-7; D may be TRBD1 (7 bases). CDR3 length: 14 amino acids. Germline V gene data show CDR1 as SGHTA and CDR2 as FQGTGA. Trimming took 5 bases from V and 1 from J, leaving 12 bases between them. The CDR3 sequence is CASSQTGTSYEQYF. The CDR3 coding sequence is TGTGCCAGCAGCCAGACAGGGACTTCCTACGAGCAGTACTTC.

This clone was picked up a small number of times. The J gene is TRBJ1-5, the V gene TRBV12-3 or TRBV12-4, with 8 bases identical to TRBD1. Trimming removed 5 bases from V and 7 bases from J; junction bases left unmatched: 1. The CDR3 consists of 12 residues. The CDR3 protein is CASSNRGQPQHF. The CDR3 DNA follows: TGTGCCAGCAGTAACAGGGGGCAGCCCCAGCATTTT.

CDR3 DNA: TGTGCCGTTAACCGGGACAGGGGGCTCGGCAATCAGCCCCAGCATTTT. Protein product: CAVNRDRGLGNQPQHF. The chain joins TRBV30 to TRBJ1-5; 12 bases match TRBD1. Per the germline V gene, CDR1 is GTSNPN and CDR2 is SVGIG (reference sequence). The length of the CDR3 is 16 residues. The V gene end was trimmed by 8 bases and the J gene end by 2 bases; junction bases not matched to a gene: 10.

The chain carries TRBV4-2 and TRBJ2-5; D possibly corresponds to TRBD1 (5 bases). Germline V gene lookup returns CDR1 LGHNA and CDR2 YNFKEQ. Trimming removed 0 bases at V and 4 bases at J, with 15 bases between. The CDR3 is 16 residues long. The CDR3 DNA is TGTGCCAGCAGCCAAGAGGGGCAGGGCGTGAGAGAGACCCAGTACTTC. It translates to CASSQEGQGVRETQYF.

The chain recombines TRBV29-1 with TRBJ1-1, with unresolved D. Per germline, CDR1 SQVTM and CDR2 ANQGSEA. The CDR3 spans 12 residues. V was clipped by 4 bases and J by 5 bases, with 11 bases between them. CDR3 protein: CSVVARQTEAFF. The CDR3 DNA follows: TGCAGCGTTGTGGCCAGACAAACTGAAGCTTTCTTT.

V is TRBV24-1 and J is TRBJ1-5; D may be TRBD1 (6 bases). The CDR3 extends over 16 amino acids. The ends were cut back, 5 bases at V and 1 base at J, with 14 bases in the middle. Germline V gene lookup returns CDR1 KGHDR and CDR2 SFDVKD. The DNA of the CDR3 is TGTGCCACCAGTGGCCCGGGACACCGGAGCAATCAGCCCCAGCATTTT. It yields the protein CATSGPGHRSNQPQHF.

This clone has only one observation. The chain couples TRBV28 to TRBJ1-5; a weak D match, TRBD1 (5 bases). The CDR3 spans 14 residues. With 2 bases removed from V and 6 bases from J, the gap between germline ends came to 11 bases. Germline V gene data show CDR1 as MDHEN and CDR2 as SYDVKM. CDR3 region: CASSLPGWRQPQHF. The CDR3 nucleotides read TGTGCCAGCAGTTTACCAGGGTGGCGTCAGCCCCAGCATTTT.